The clone carrying this T cell receptor (beta chain) was picked up many times. The CDR3 is made up of 15 amino acids. Trimming shortened V by 3 bases and J by 2 bases, and 13 bases separated the two germline ends. This sample was included in a study of T cells in Graves' hyperthyroidism and ophthalmopathy. Using RNA transcripts as the source, TCR beta CDR3 regions were amplified. HTBI primers were the set used in a first-round RT-PCR of the TCR CDR3. TCRdb used MiXCR to reprocess the multiplex PCR reads, holding one entry per CDR3 protein. This table has approximately 430,000 distinct CDR3 sequences, around 16% appearing once. Disease duration under 2 months; hyperthyroidism patients were aged 18 to 65.

This chain connects TRBV12-3 or TRBV12-4 to TRBJ1-1; no clear D gene. The sequencing input was blood. The sequence derives from a woman younger than 30 with Graves' hyperthyroidism. The CDR3 spells CASSLGRARNTEAFF. DNA of the CDR3: TGTGCCAGCAGTTTGGGTAGGGCGCGAAACACTGAAGCTTTCTTT.